Each of the 22 T cell receptor beta chains below was sequenced from the same sample in a study of cytomegalovirus exposure and HLA in healthy donors. PCR used 60 Vbeta primers and 13 Jbeta primers. TCRdb keeps only in-frame clones here, not all; method: immunoSEQ multiplex PCR. The data contain 110,000 or so clones, 83% of them seen just once; the ten biggest clones take up 5.5% to 7%. The sequencing sample was made of PBMCs. The receptors derive from a man in his late teens or twenties in good health and CMV-seronegative.

This sequence joins TRBV5-1 and TRBJ1-1; TRBD1 aligns across 8 bases. Germline CDR1 reads SGHRS; CDR2 reads YFSETQ. V shed 4 bases, J shed 0 bases, and the junction held 5 bases outside the gene matches. The length of the CDR3 is 15 residues. In DNA, the CDR3 is TGCGCCAGCAGCACAGGACAGGGAATGAACACTGAAGCTTTCTTT. It is translated as CASSTGQGMNTEAFF. The full variable domain, rest sourced from reference TRBV5-1 and TRBJ1-1, is KAGVTQTPRYLIKTRGQQVTLSCSPISGHRSVSWYQQTPGQGLQFLFEYFSETQRNKGNFPGRFSGRQFSNSRSEMNVSTLELGDSALYLCASSTGQGMNTEAFFGQGTRLTVV.

V usage is TRBV4-1 and J usage is TRBJ2-5, with D unclear. The J call is uncertain, as TRBJ2-7 better fits the DNA end. CDR3 size: 15 residues. Per germline, CDR1 MGHRA and CDR2 YSYEKL. The CDR3 is CASSQGHGKAYEQYF. In DNA, the CDR3 is TGCGCCAGCAGCCAAGGACACGGTAAGGCCTACGAGCAGTACTTC.

Regarding this clone: The sample contains more than one DNA sequence encoding this CDR3. V is TRBV9 and J is TRBJ1-3; no clear D gene. The length of the CDR3 is 14 residues. The germline V and J ends were trimmed by 2 bases and 0 bases, with 6 bases remaining between them. Germline CDR1 reads SGDLS; CDR2 reads YYNGEE. CDR3 coding DNA: TGTGCCAGCAGCGTGACGGGCTCTGGAAACACCATATATTTT. It is translated as CASSVTGSGNTIYF.

This clone occurred once. The CDR3, as DNA: TGTGCCAGGACGCTCGGGGGATCTTACGAGCAGTACTTC. The encoded protein is CARTLGGSYEQYF. The chain couples TRBV28 to TRBJ2-7, with D possibly TRBD2 on 6 matching bases. The CDR3 spans 13 residues. Trimming left V 9 bases short and J 4 bases short, with 16 bases between. Germline V gene data show CDR1 as MDHEN and CDR2 as SYDVKM.

The chain joins TRBV14 to TRBJ1-1; D not certain. The CDR3 is 15 amino acids. Deletions cut 4 bases from V and 1 base from J, with 13 bases between. The V gene's germline CDR1 is SGHDN and CDR2 FVKESK. The CDR3 DNA follows: TGTGCCAGCAGCCGGTATAGCGGGGAGAACACTGAAGCTTTCTTT. Amino acid sequence: CASSRYSGENTEAFF.

This clone was counted between two and nine times. The chain's CDR3 is CASSLARVGGELFF. For the CDR3, the DNA is TGCGCCAGCAGCTTGGCTCGTGTCGGCGGGGAGCTGTTTTTT. The V gene is TRBV5-1, the J gene TRBJ2-2; D not certain. Trimming left V 0 bases short and J 7 bases short, with 10 bases between. This CDR3 is built from 14 residues. Germline V gene lookup returns CDR1 SGHRS and CDR2 YFSETQ.

This sequence joins TRBV28 and TRBJ2-7, with D unresolved. The germline CDR1 and CDR2 sequences are MDHEN and SYDVKM. The CDR3 extends over 13 amino acids. V shed 5 bases and J shed 3 bases, with 11 bases lying between them. CDR3 sequence: CASSPFSVYEQYF. The CDR3, as DNA: TGTGCCAGCAGTCCCTTTTCCGTCTACGAGCAGTACTTC.

This chain connects TRBV18 to TRBJ1-2; D is undetermined. Germline CDR1 is KGHSH and CDR2 is LQKENI. The CDR3 is 14 amino acids. V was pared by 1 base and J by 0 bases, with 6 bases between. DNA for the CDR3: TGTGCCAGCTCACCACTCTCAGCTAACTATGGCTACACCTTC. Translated: CASSPLSANYGYTF.

The CDR3 nucleotides read TGCGCCAGCAGCTTCGTCGAGGTGAACACTGAAGCTTTCTTT. This translates into CASSFVEVNTEAFF. This sequence joins TRBV5-1 and TRBJ1-1; D gene unclear. The CDR3 is 14 amino acids. Germline lookup yields CDR1 SGHRS and CDR2 YFSETQ. V was pared by 2 bases and J by 0 bases, with 8 bases between.

The V call is TRBV7-6, the J call TRBJ2-2; no definite D call. Trimming removed 2 bases from V and 8 bases from J, with 12 bases in between. The CDR3 loop spans 14 amino acids. Germline-derived CDR1 and CDR2 are SGHVS and FNYEAQ. The CDR3, as DNA: TGTGCCAGCAGCTTATCCGGGTTGAGGGGGGAGCTGTTTTTT. Translating gives CASSLSGLRGELFF. The complete variable domain, with remaining parts taken from reference TRBV7-6 and TRBJ2-2, reads GAGVSQSPRYKVTKRGQDVALRCDPISGHVSLYWYRQALGQGPEFLTYFNYEAQQDKSGLPNDRFSAERPEGSISTLTIQRTEQRDSAMYRCASSLSGLRGELFFGEGSRLTVL.

Here the CDR3 DNA reads TGCGCCAGCAGCCCGACAGGATCGCTAGGCTACACCTTC. The encoded protein is CASSPTGSLGYTF. V and J are TRBV10-1 and TRBJ1-2; D is possibly TRBD1 (6 bases). V dropped 6 bases and J dropped 8 bases, with 16 bases sitting between them. Germline assignment: CDR1 WNHNN and CDR2 SYGVQD (reference sequence). CDR3 length equals 13 residues.

The chain links TRBV4-1 to TRBJ1-3, with TRBD1 as a possible D gene (6 bases). This CDR3 is 16 amino acids long. Per germline, CDR1 MGHRA and CDR2 YSYEKL. V was clipped by 1 base and J by 2 bases, with 12 bases between them. DNA for the CDR3: TGCGCCAGCAGCCAAGCACCTCAGGGGACTGGAAACACCATATATTTT. It translates to CASSQAPQGTGNTIYF.

The rearrangement links TRBV7-9 to TRBJ2-1, with D possibly matching TRBD2 (5 bases). CDR1 and CDR2 (germline): SEHNR, FQNEAQ (reference sequence). Trimming removed 1 base at V and 5 bases at J, with 15 bases between. This CDR3 spans 16 amino acids. The CDR3 DNA reads as TGTGCCAGCAGCTTAGTGGACTCCCCTGGGGACAATGAGCAGTTCTTC. Translating it yields CASSLVDSPGDNEQFF. Full variable domain (rest looked up from reference TRBV7-9 and TRBJ2-1): DTGVSQNPRHKITKRGQNVTFRCDPISEHNRLYWYRQTLGQGPEFLTYFQNEAQLEKSRLLSDRFSAERPKGSFSTLEIQRTEQGDSAMYLCASSLVDSPGDNEQFFGPGTRLTVL.

The CDR3 DNA follows: TGTGCCAGCAGCGCAAGCCGGAGGAGGAACACTAGCACAGATACGCAGTATTTT. Protein sequence: CASSASRRRNTSTDTQYF. The chain joins TRBV7-9 to TRBJ2-3, with D possibly TRBD2 on 5 matching bases. The CDR3 spans 18 residues. V was trimmed by 5 bases and J by 0 bases, leaving 21 bases between them. The V gene's germline CDR1 is SEHNR and CDR2 FQNEAQ (reference sequence).

The rearrangement links TRBV4-1 to TRBJ2-5; TRBD1 matches at 12 bases. CDR3 length: 17 amino acids. V trimming: 5 bases; J trimming: 5 bases; junction bases outside the gene matches: 12. From germline, CDR1 is MGHRA and CDR2 YSYEKL. The CDR3 sequence is CASSYTRDRGRGETQYF. In DNA form, the CDR3 reads TGCGCCAGCAGCTATACCCGGGACAGGGGGCGCGGGGAGACCCAGTACTTC.

The V gene is TRBV7-9, the J gene TRBJ1-1; tentatively, D is TRBD1 (6 bases). The CDR3 runs 14 residues. V lost 4 bases to trimming and J lost 4 bases, with 13 bases between them. In germline, CDR1 is SEHNR, CDR2 FQNEAQ (reference sequence). The CDR3 nucleotides are TGTGCCAGCAGCTACCCCAACAGGGCCACTGAAGCTTTCTTT. This encodes CASSYPNRATEAFF.

The genes are TRBV28 and TRBJ2-5; TRBD1 is a possible D gene (6 bases). The J call is in doubt because the DNA end fits TRBJ2-7 better. This CDR3 contains 14 residues. Per germline, CDR1 MDHEN and CDR2 SYDVKM. CDR3 loop: CASSLADSNYEQYF. In DNA form, the CDR3 reads TGTGCCAGCAGTTTGGCGGACAGTAACTACGAGCAGTACTTC.

The J gene is TRBJ2-7, the V gene TRBV10-2; tentative D call: TRBD2 (5 bases). This CDR3 spans 15 amino acids. The V and J ends lost 2 bases and 0 bases respectively, with 11 bases between them. In germline, CDR1 is WSHSY, CDR2 SAAADI. CDR3 nucleotide sequence: TGCGCCAGCAGTGAGATGGGGAGTAGCTCCTACGAGCAGTACTTC. It encodes CASSEMGSSSYEQYF.

The rearrangement links TRBV14 to TRBJ2-1; 13 bases map to TRBD2. Germline CDR1 and CDR2: SGHDN and FVKESK. The J segment lost 13 bases and the V segment lost 0 bases, leaving 3 bases of the junction unmatched. This CDR3 has 14 amino acids. The CDR3 here is CASSQDRTSGRQFF. The DNA for the CDR3 is TGTGCCAGCAGCCAAGATCGGACTAGCGGGAGACAGTTCTTC.

Only a few counts were recorded for this clone. This chain connects TRBV7-9 to TRBJ2-7; no clear D. The germline V gene encodes CDR1 SEHNR and CDR2 FQNEAQ (reference sequence). This CDR3 has 14 residues. V was pared by 3 bases and J by 2 bases, with 11 bases between. The CDR3 nucleotides are TGTGCCAGCAGCTTTGACATAAACCCCTACGAGCAGTACTTC. Its translation is CASSFDINPYEQYF.

The chain is built from TRBV5-1 and TRBJ2-7; no clear D. V shed 0 bases and J shed 0 bases, with 10 bases lying between them. This CDR3 has 15 amino acids. Germline V gene lookup returns CDR1 SGHRS and CDR2 YFSETQ. CDR3 sequence (DNA): TGCGCCAGCAGCTTGGAGTCGGTTCCCTCCTACGAGCAGTACTTC. Protein sequence: CASSLESVPSYEQYF.

In this sample, this clone turned up a few times. J is TRBJ1-5 and V is TRBV28; tentative D call: TRBD1 (5 bases). There are 14 residues in the CDR3. Germline CDR1 and CDR2: MDHEN and SYDVKM. Deletions cut 6 bases from V and 3 bases from J, with 12 bases between. The CDR3 reads CASRPGLPNQPQHF. The CDR3 nucleotides are TGTGCCAGCAGGCCAGGGTTGCCCAATCAGCCCCAGCATTTT. The entire variable domain, with the rest obtained from reference TRBV28 and TRBJ1-5, is as follows: DVKVTQSSRYLVKRTGEKVFLECVQDMDHENMFWYRQDPGLGLRLIYFSYDVKMKEKGDIPEGYSVSREKKERFSLILESASTNQTSMYLCASRPGLPNQPQHFGDGTRLSIL.